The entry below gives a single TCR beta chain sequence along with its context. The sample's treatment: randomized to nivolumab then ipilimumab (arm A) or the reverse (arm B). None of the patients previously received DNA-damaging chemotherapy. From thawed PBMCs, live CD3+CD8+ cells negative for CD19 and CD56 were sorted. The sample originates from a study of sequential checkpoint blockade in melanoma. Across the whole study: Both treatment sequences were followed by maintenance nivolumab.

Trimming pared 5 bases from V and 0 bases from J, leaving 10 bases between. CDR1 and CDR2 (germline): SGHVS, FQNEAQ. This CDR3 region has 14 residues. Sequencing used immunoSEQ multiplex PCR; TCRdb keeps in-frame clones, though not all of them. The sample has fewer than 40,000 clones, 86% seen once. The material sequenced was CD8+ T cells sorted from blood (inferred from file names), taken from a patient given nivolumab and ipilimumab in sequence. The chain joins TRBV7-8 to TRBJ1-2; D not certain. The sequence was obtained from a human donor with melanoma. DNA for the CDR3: TGTGCCAGCAGCCAAATGGGAGCTAACTATGGCTACACCTTC. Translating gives CASSQMGANYGYTF.